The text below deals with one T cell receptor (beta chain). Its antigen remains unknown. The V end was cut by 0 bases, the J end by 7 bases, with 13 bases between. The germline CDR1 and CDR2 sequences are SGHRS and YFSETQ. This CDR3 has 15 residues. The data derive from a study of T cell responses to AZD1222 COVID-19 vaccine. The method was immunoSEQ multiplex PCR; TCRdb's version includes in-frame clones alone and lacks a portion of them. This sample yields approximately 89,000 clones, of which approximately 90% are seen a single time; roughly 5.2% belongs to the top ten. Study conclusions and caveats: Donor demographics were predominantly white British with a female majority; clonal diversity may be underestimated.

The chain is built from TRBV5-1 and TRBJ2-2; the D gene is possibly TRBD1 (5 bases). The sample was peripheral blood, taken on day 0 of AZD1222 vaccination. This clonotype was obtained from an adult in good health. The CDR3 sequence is CASSLGVQGGGELFF. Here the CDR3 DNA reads TGCGCCAGCAGCTTGGGTGTCCAGGGCGGCGGGGAGCTGTTTTTT. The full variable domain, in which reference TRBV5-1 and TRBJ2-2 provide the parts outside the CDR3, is KAGVTQTPRYLIKTRGQQVTLSCSPISGHRSVSWYQQTPGQGLQFLFEYFSETQRNKGNFPGRFSGRQFSNSRSEMNVSTLELGDSALYLCASSLGVQGGGELFFGEGSRLTVL.